This record covers a single T cell receptor (beta chain). The data derive from a study of radiotherapy plus CTLA-4 blockade in lung cancer. In germline, CDR1 is MNHEY, CDR2 SMNVEV (reference sequence). This CDR3 has 15 residues. V lost 6 bases and J lost 7; bases outside the gene matches: 14. The data were produced by immunoSEQ multiplex PCR, yet TCRdb's version contains in-frame clones alone and is incomplete. The sample holds under 25,000 clones, around 72% seen once. This rearrangement joins TRBV27 to TRBJ2-7; TRBD2 matches 8 bases. Sequencing was performed on peripheral blood, taken from a patient treated with radiotherapy plus ipilimumab. The clonotype was recovered from a human donor with non-small cell lung cancer who had stable disease on radiotherapy plus ipilimumab. The CDR3 sequence is CASSLSSGGTREQYF. The CDR3 region has the DNA TGTGCCAGCAGCCTGTCTAGCGGAGGGACTAGGGAGCAGTACTTC.